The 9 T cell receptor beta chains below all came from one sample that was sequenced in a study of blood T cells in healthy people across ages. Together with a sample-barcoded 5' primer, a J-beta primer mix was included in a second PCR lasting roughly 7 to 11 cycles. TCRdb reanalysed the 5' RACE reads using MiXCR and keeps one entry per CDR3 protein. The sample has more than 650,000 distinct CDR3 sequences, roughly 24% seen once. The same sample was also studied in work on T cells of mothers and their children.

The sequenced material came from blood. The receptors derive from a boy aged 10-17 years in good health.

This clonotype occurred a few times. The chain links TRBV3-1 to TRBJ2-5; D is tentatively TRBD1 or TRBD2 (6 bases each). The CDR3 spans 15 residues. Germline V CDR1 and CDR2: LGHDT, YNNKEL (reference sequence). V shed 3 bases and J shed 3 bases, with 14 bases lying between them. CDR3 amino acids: CASSQGWGAEETQYF. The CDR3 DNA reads TGTGCCAGCAGCCAGGGGTGGGGGGCGGAAGAGACCCAGTACTTC.

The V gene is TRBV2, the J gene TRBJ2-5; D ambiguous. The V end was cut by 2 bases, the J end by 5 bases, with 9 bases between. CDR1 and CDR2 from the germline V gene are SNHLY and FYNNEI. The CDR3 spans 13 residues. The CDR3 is CASSEKAMETQYF. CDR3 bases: TGTGCCAGCAGTGAAAAGGCTATGGAGACCCAGTACTTC.

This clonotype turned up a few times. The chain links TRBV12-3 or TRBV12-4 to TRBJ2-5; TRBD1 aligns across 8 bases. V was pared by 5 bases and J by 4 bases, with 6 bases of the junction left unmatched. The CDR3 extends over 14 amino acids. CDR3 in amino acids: CASSQATGGETQYF. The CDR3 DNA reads TGTGCCAGCAGTCAAGCAACAGGGGGAGAGACCCAGTACTTC.

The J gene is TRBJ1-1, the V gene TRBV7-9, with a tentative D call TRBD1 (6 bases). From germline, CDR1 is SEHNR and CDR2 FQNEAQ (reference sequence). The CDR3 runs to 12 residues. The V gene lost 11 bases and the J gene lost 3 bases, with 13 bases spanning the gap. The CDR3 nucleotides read TGTGCCGCTGGGGCAGGGGACACTGAAGCTTTCTTT. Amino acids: CAAGAGDTEAFF.

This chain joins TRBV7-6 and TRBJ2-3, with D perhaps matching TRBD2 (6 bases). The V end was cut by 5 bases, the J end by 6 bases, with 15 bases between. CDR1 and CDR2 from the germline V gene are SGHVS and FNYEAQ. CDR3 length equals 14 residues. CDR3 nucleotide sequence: TGTGCCAGCAGCCACAAGGGACTTCGGGATACGCAGTATTTT. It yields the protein CASSHKGLRDTQYF.

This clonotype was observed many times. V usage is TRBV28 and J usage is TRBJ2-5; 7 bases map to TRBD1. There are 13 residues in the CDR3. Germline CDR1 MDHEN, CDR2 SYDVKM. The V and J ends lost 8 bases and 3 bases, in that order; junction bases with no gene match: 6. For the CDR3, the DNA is TGTGCCAGCGACGGGCAGGGGGAAGAGACCCAGTACTTC. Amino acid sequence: CASDGQGEETQYF.

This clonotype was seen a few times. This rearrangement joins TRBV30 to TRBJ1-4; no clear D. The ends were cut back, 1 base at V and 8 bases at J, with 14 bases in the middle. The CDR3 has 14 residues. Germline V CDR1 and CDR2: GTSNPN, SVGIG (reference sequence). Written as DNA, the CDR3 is TGTGCCTGGAGTGACAGCCAGATACGCGAAAAACTGTTTTTT. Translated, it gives CAWSDSQIREKLFF.

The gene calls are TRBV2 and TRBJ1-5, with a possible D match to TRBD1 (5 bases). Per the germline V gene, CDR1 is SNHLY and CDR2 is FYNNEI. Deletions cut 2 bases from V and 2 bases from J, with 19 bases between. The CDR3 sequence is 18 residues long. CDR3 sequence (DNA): TGTGCCAGCAGTGAAACGACCGGGGCCCTTACTCGCAATCAGCCCCAGCATTTT. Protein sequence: CASSETTGALTRNQPQHF.

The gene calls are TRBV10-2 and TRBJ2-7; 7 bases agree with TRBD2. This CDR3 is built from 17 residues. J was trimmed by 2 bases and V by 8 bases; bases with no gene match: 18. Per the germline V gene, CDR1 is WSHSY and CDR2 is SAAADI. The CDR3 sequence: CASGAGEIGPSTYEQYF. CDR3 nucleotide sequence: TGCGCCAGCGGGGCGGGAGAGATCGGACCCTCTACCTACGAGCAGTACTTC.